This passage covers 9 T cell receptor beta chains from one sample sequenced in a study of response to subunit inactivated influenza vaccine. TCRdb ran MiXCR on the RT-PCR reads and lists one entry per CDR3 protein. The data show some 640,000 distinct CDR3 sequences, approximately 15% seen once. The material was PBMCs from blood, obtained 14 days before vaccination. These receptors all come from a man in his fifties who received an inactivated influenza vaccine.

This clonotype was observed a few times. V and J are TRBV28 and TRBJ1-3; no reliable D call. Germline values: CDR1 MDHEN, CDR2 SYDVKM. V lost 5 bases and J lost 3, with 8 bases in between. The CDR3 totals 13 residues. CDR3 loop: CASSLDGGNTIYF. CDR3 DNA sequence: TGTGCCAGCAGTCTCGACGGTGGAAACACCATATATTTT.

Only a few counts were recorded for this clonotype. The chain uses TRBV7-9 and TRBJ2-5; 7 nucleotides line up with TRBD2. Germline loops: CDR1 SEHNR, CDR2 FQNEAQ (reference sequence). The CDR3 runs 17 residues. V dropped 1 base and J dropped 0; count of bases not matched to a gene: 8. For the CDR3, the DNA is TGTGCCAGCAGCTTAGGCCGTCTAGCGGTGAACCAAGAGACCCAGTACTTC. It yields the protein CASSLGRLAVNQETQYF.

The genes are TRBV24-1 and TRBJ2-1; perhaps TRBD1 as D (6 bases). Per the germline V gene, CDR1 is KGHDR and CDR2 is SFDVKD. Deletions cut 2 bases from V and 2 bases from J, with 6 bases between. This CDR3 contains 14 residues. In DNA, the CDR3 is TGTGCCACCAGTGATTGGACAGCCTACAATGAGCAGTTCTTC. As protein: CATSDWTAYNEQFF.

This clonotype was seen only a few times. V usage is TRBV6-2 or TRBV6-3 and J usage is TRBJ1-2; no reliable D call. V was clipped by 0 bases and J by 7 bases, with 9 bases between them. The CDR3 has 13 amino acids. CDR1 is MNHEY and CDR2 is SVGEGT in the germline V gene. In DNA form, the CDR3 reads TGTGCCAGCAGTTACTCGAGTCCTCGTGGCTACACCTTC. Protein product: CASSYSSPRGYTF.

The rearrangement uses TRBV6-1 and TRBJ2-3; TRBD2 agrees at 12 bases. V gave up 5 bases and J gave up 1 base; unmatched junction bases: 4. Germline V CDR1 and CDR2: MNHNS, SASEGT. The CDR3 has 16 amino acids. The CDR3 loop is CASSRLAGERTDTQYF. In nucleotides, the CDR3 is TGTGCCAGCAGTCGACTAGCGGGAGAACGCACAGATACGCAGTATTTT.

The chain links TRBV9 to TRBJ2-1; 9 bases are shared with TRBD1. CDR3 length: 15 residues. CDR1 is SGDLS and CDR2 is YYNGEE in the germline V gene. Trimming removed 0 bases from V and 3 bases from J; junction bases left unmatched: 1. CDR3 bases: TGTGCCAGCAGCGTAGTGACAGGGGGCTACAATGAGCAGTTCTTC. Residues: CASSVVTGGYNEQFF.

The gene calls are TRBV7-2 and TRBJ2-2; 7 nucleotides agree with TRBD2. CDR1 and CDR2 from the germline V gene are SGHTA and FQGNSA. This CDR3 has 13 residues. Trimming cost V 11 bases and J 1 base; bases outside gene matches: 4. In nucleotides, the CDR3 is TGTGCCGGTGGGGGGGGGAACACCGGGGAGCTGTTTTTT. Translation gives CAGGGGNTGELFF.

This clonotype came up a few times. This chain joins TRBV7-2 and TRBJ1-5, with 10 bases fitting TRBD1. This CDR3 comprises 13 residues. V gave up 6 bases and J gave up 7 bases; unmatched junction bases: 3. Germline assignment: CDR1 SGHTA and CDR2 FQGNSA. CDR3 sequence (DNA): TGTGCCAGCAGACGGGACAGGGGACAGCCCCAGCATTTT. Translation gives CASRRDRGQPQHF. Combining the CDR3 with reference TRBV7-2 and TRBJ1-5 gives the whole variable domain GAGVSQSPSNKVTEKGKDVELRCDPISGHTALYWYRQSLGQGLEFLIYFQGNSAPDKSGLPSDRFSAERTGGSVSTLTIQRTQQEDSAVYLCASRRDRGQPQHFGDGTRLSIL.

This clonotype has just a few counts. The chain has TRBV5-6 and TRBJ2-1, with D possibly TRBD2 on 5 matching bases. Germline V gene data show CDR1 as SGHDT and CDR2 as YYEEEE. The length of the CDR3 is 15 residues. The germline V and J ends were trimmed by 2 bases and 2 bases, with 11 bases remaining between them. CDR3 in DNA: TGTGCCAGCAGCTTAACTAGTTTCCCCTACAATGAGCAGTTCTTC. Protein: CASSLTSFPYNEQFF.